Below, 23 T cell receptor beta chains from the same sample are listed, as sequenced in a study of T cells after yellow fever vaccination. Each CDR3 protein gets one entry after TCRdb re-called the 5' RACE reads with MiXCR. Of some 600,000 distinct CDR3 sequences in the sample, roughly 12% were seen once. The source material was PBMCs, sampled on the day of the yellow fever booster vaccination. The receptors derive from a man younger than 45 who received the YFV17D yellow fever vaccine.

The chain carries TRBV10-3 and TRBJ2-1, with D tentatively TRBD2 (6 bases). The germline V and J ends were trimmed by 4 bases and 0 bases, with 10 bases remaining between them. CDR1 ENHRY and CDR2 SYGVKD come from the germline V gene. The CDR3 is 15 amino acids. CDR3: CAISAGTGSYNEQFF. CDR3 bases: TGTGCCATCAGTGCCGGGACTGGCTCCTACAATGAGCAGTTCTTC.

This chain connects TRBV13 to TRBJ2-1, with D perhaps TRBD2 (5 bases). The germline V gene encodes CDR1 PRHDT and CDR2 FYEKMQ (reference sequence). The V and J ends lost 5 bases and 0 bases respectively, with 20 bases between them. The CDR3 loop spans 18 amino acids. CDR3 in amino acids: CASSPRPGLSSSYNEQFF. CDR3 coding DNA: TGTGCCAGCAGCCCCAGGCCCGGACTTTCGAGCTCCTACAATGAGCAGTTCTTC.

This clonotype has just a few counts. The rearrangement links TRBV20-1 to TRBJ2-7, with TRBD2 identical over 8 bases. With V trimmed by 1 base and J by 4 bases, 15 bases remained unmatched. The V gene's germline CDR1 is DFQATT and CDR2 SNEGSKA (reference sequence). The CDR3 has 17 amino acids. CDR3 region: CSARGIRPGLDSYEQYF. In DNA form, the CDR3 reads TGCAGTGCTAGAGGAATAAGACCGGGACTAGATTCTTACGAGCAGTACTTC.

The V call is TRBV28, the J call TRBJ2-4, with 10 bases matching TRBD2. The junction had 16 bases not matched to a gene; V was cut back by 3 bases and J by 2 bases. Per the germline V gene, CDR1 is MDHEN and CDR2 is SYDVKM. The CDR3 loop spans 20 amino acids. CDR3 amino acids: CASSFAPIAGGPRSKNIQYF. In DNA form, the CDR3 reads TGTGCCAGCAGTTTTGCTCCCATAGCGGGAGGCCCGAGGTCCAAAAACATTCAGTACTTC. Drawing the rest from reference TRBV28 and TRBJ2-4, the complete variable domain is DVKVTQSSRYLVKRTGEKVFLECVQDMDHENMFWYRQDPGLGLRLIYFSYDVKMKEKGDIPEGYSVSREKKERFSLILESASTNQTSMYLCASSFAPIAGGPRSKNIQYFGAGTRLSVL.

This rearrangement joins TRBV4-3 to TRBJ2-7; D is uncertain. Trimming shortened V by 1 base and J by 0 bases, and 10 bases separated the two germline ends. Germline lookup yields CDR1 LGHNA and CDR2 YSLEER. The CDR3 totals 15 residues. The CDR3 nucleotides read TGCGCCAGCAGCCAAGGGGCCACGGTCTCCTACGAGCAGTACTTC. Protein product: CASSQGATVSYEQYF.

This clonotype showed up just a few times. The chain has TRBV11-2 and TRBJ2-3; 8 positions agree with TRBD2. The germline CDR1 and CDR2 sequences are SGHAT and FQNNGV. The V gene end was trimmed by 2 bases and the J gene end by 6 bases; junction bases not matched to a gene: 16. The CDR3 covers 18 residues. The CDR3: CASSLRGGRASGLDTQYF. The CDR3 nucleotides read TGTGCCAGCAGCTTAAGGGGGGGAAGAGCTAGCGGGCTGGATACGCAGTATTTT.

The V gene is TRBV5-1, the J gene TRBJ1-1; D is unclear. V lost 2 bases to trimming and J lost 2 bases, with 10 bases between them. The CDR3 is 14 amino acids. The germline gives CDR1 SGHRS, CDR2 YFSETQ. This CDR3 reads CASSFVGLNTEAFF. For the CDR3, the DNA is TGCGCCAGCAGCTTTGTAGGCCTCAACACTGAAGCTTTCTTT.

The table lists this clonotype with many counts. V is TRBV15 and J is TRBJ2-1; D perhaps matches TRBD2 (5 bases). The V gene's germline CDR1 is LNHNV and CDR2 YYDKDF (reference sequence). The CDR3 is made up of 15 amino acids. Trimming cost V 2 bases and J 0 bases, with 8 bases left between them. For the CDR3, the DNA is TGTGCCACCAGCAGAACGGGGAGCTCCTACAATGAGCAGTTCTTC. Its translation is CATSRTGSSYNEQFF.

The gene calls are TRBV4-2 and TRBJ2-1; the D is unclear. Trimming shortened V by 1 base and J by 7 bases, and 11 bases separated the two germline ends. The CDR3 length is 14 residues. Per germline, CDR1 LGHNA and CDR2 YNFKEQ. The CDR3 sequence: CASSQVGTRNEQFF. Here the CDR3 DNA reads TGTGCCAGCAGCCAAGTAGGAACCAGGAATGAGCAGTTCTTC.

This chain links TRBV5-4 with TRBJ2-3, with D hard to call. Germline V lookup: CDR1 SGHNT, CDR2 YYREEE (reference sequence). There are 13 residues in the CDR3. Trimming removed 1 base from V and 2 bases from J, with 5 bases in between. CDR3 amino acids: CASSLTYTDTQYF. Written as DNA, the CDR3 is TGTGCCAGCAGCTTGACTTACACAGATACGCAGTATTTT.

There are a few counts of this clonotype. The genes are TRBV3-1 and TRBJ1-1; D remains unclear. The V end was cut by 2 bases, the J end by 10 bases, with 14 bases between. There are 13 residues in the CDR3. Per germline, CDR1 LGHDT and CDR2 YNNKEL (reference sequence). This CDR3 is CASSQSHDGRAFF. The CDR3 DNA follows: TGTGCCAGCAGCCAATCCCACGACGGTAGAGCTTTCTTT.

The chain combines TRBV6-1 with TRBJ1-3, with D unresolved. The germline CDR1 and CDR2 sequences are MNHNS and SASEGT. Trimming stripped 6 bases from V and 4 bases from J, with 13 bases between. The CDR3 has 14 residues. CDR3 DNA sequence: TGTGCCAGCAGCCCCTCGACCTCCGGAAACACCATATATTTT. Translation: CASSPSTSGNTIYF.

The V gene is TRBV20-1, the J gene TRBJ2-1; D is possibly TRBD2 (6 bases). Germline V lookup: CDR1 DFQATT, CDR2 SNEGSKA (reference sequence). The CDR3 has 14 residues. V shed 7 bases and J shed 3 bases, with 16 bases lying between them. Here the CDR3 reads CSESPAEGYNEQFF. CDR3 DNA: TGCAGTGAATCGCCAGCGGAGGGCTACAATGAGCAGTTCTTC.

This clonotype was seen a few times. V is TRBV11-1 and J is TRBJ2-2; no definite D call. The V gene lost 4 bases and the J gene lost 0 bases, with 18 bases spanning the gap. The CDR3 consists of 18 residues. The germline V gene has CDR1 SGHAT and CDR2 FQDESV (reference sequence). In nucleotides, the CDR3 is TGTGCCAGCAGCTCCTACCCGGGTGATACCCCGAACACCGGGGAGCTGTTTTTT. As protein: CASSSYPGDTPNTGELFF.

This clonotype was detected only a few times. The chain links TRBV7-9 to TRBJ2-5, with a weak D call TRBD1 (5 bases). The CDR3 loop spans 15 amino acids. CDR1 is SEHNR and CDR2 is FQNEAQ in the germline V gene (reference sequence). The V end was cut by 5 bases, the J end by 1 base, with 14 bases between. CDR3 DNA sequence: TGTGCCAGCAGCCCGCAAACAGGATCCCAAGAGACCCAGTACTTC. Translation gives CASSPQTGSQETQYF. Full variable domain (outside the CDR3, taken from reference TRBV7-9 and TRBJ2-5): DTGVSQNPRHKITKRGQNVTFRCDPISEHNRLYWYRQTLGQGPEFLTYFQNEAQLEKSRLLSDRFSAERPKGSFSTLEIQRTEQGDSAMYLCASSPQTGSQETQYFGPGTRLLVL.

This chain uses TRBV20-1 with TRBJ2-1, with D possibly being TRBD2 (6 bases). CDR3 length: 15 residues. Germline loops: CDR1 DFQATT, CDR2 SNEGSKA (reference sequence). V was cut by 0 bases and J by 4 bases, with 13 bases left in between. The CDR3 is CSARDSGPRYNEQFF. CDR3 coding DNA: TGCAGTGCTAGAGATAGCGGCCCTAGGTACAATGAGCAGTTCTTC.

This clonotype has more than one count but fewer than ten. This chain uses TRBV4-3 with TRBJ2-7, with D possibly called TRBD1 or TRBD2 (5 bases each). The CDR3 consists of 14 residues. Germline V gene lookup returns CDR1 LGHNA and CDR2 YSLEER. V was shortened by 4 bases and J by 6 bases, with 16 bases between the two germline ends. CDR3 sequence (DNA): TGCGCCAGCAGCCGGACATTCCTTGGGGGCGAGCAGTACTTC. Its protein product is CASSRTFLGGEQYF.

This clonotype was counted only a few times. This sequence joins TRBV25-1 and TRBJ1-1, with a weak D call TRBD1 (6 bases). Germline V gene sequence: CDR1 MGHDK, CDR2 SYGVNS. The ends were cut back, 3 bases at V and 4 bases at J, with 15 bases in the middle. This CDR3 is 15 amino acids long. In DNA, the CDR3 is TGTGCCAGCAGTGAGCCCGAGGGGGGCCGCACTGAAGCTTTCTTT. Encoded protein: CASSEPEGGRTEAFF.

This clonotype appeared a single time. The chain links TRBV28 to TRBJ1-1; D unresolved. Between the trimmed V and J ends, which lost 5 bases and 2 bases, there was a span of 12 bases. CDR3 size: 14 residues. Germline V gene lookup returns CDR1 MDHEN and CDR2 SYDVKM. The CDR3 DNA is TGTGCCAGCAGTCCCTGGGTGGGCAACACTGAAGCTTTCTTT. The encoded protein is CASSPWVGNTEAFF.

As regards this clonotype: This CDR3 is missing its conserved last phenylalanine or tryptophan, likely due to a read error. This chain joins TRBV29-1 and TRBJ2-1; possibly TRBD2 for D (6 bases). V gave up 7 bases and J gave up 4 bases, with 17 bases separating them. The CDR3 contains 14 residues. Germline CDR1 reads SQVTM; CDR2 reads ANQGSEA. CDR3 protein: CSGGAGGRYNEQFL. CDR3 bases: TGCAGCGGGGGAGCGGGCGGCAGGTACAATGAGCAGTTCCTC.

The J gene is TRBJ1-2, the V gene TRBV3-1; the D gene is possibly TRBD1 (5 bases). CDR3 length equals 15 residues. Germline loops: CDR1 LGHDT, CDR2 YNNKEL (reference sequence). Between the trimmed V and J ends, which lost 3 bases and 7 bases, there was a span of 18 bases. CDR3: CASSQDPDIRAGYTF. CDR3 DNA sequence: TGTGCCAGCAGCCAGGATCCGGACATTCGCGCTGGCTACACCTTC.

A few counts support this clonotype. The chain carries TRBV27 and TRBJ1-1; D is possibly TRBD1 (5 bases). The CDR3 is made up of 14 amino acids. V lost 0 bases to trimming and J lost 3 bases, with 8 bases between them. The germline V gene encodes CDR1 MNHEY and CDR2 SMNVEV (reference sequence). CDR3 sequence reads: CASSLSQGYTEAFF. The DNA of the CDR3 is TGTGCCAGCAGTTTATCCCAGGGTTACACTGAAGCTTTCTTT.

This clonotype was counted many times. The chain combines TRBV5-1 with TRBJ2-1; TRBD2 aligns across 10 bases. The V and J ends lost 0 bases and 7 bases, in that order; junction bases with no gene match: 7. The germline V gene has CDR1 SGHRS and CDR2 YFSETQ. The CDR3 contains 16 residues. In nucleotides, the CDR3 is TGCGCCAGCAGCTTGGGGCTAGCGGGAGTAGGAAATGAGCAGTTCTTC. Residues: CASSLGLAGVGNEQFF.